The next 17 T cell receptor beta chains were all read from a single sample in a study of blood T cells in healthy people across ages. PCR was performed a second time for about 6 to 12 cycles using a sample-barcoded 5' primer and a J-beta primer mix. Each CDR3 protein is one row after TCRdb ran MiXCR on the 5' RACE reads. Of 550,000 to 650,000 distinct CDR3 sequences in the sample, about 26% were seen once. The data were also submitted as part of a second study, on T cells of mothers and their children.

Sequencing was carried out using blood. The receptors derive from a boy aged 2-9 years in good health.

This clonotype was seen a few times. This chain joins TRBV20-1 and TRBJ2-5; D possibly uses TRBD1 or TRBD2 (6 bases each). The V gene lost 5 bases and the J gene lost 2 bases, with 9 bases spanning the gap. Germline loops: CDR1 DFQATT, CDR2 SNEGSKA (reference sequence). CDR3 size: 12 residues. The CDR3 region is CSAEGGQETQYF. For the CDR3, the DNA is TGCAGTGCTGAGGGGGGTCAAGAGACCCAGTACTTC.

CDR3 coding DNA: TGTGCCAGCAGCGACCATCTGGGGGAAGAGACCCAGTACTTC. Its translation: CASSDHLGEETQYF. V usage is TRBV9 and J usage is TRBJ2-5; D possibly uses TRBD1 or TRBD2 (5 bases each). CDR1 and CDR2 from the germline V gene are SGDLS and YYNGEE. The CDR3 has 14 amino acids. With 3 bases removed from V and 3 bases from J, the gap between germline ends came to 12 bases.

In its sample, this clonotype was seen a few times. This chain connects TRBV29-1 to TRBJ1-1; 7 positions match TRBD1. The CDR3 totals 11 residues. Germline trimming cut 7 bases from V and 8 bases from J; bases unmatched to any gene: 7. The germline CDR1 and CDR2 sequences are SQVTM and ANQGSEA. DNA of the CDR3: TGCAGCGCCCACAGGGGATACGAAGCTTTCTTT. Its translation is CSAHRGYEAFF.

This clonotype occurred a few times. Here the CDR3 DNA reads TGTGCCAGCAGTCGCCGCGGGTGGGCGGACACAGATACGCAGTATTTT. Its protein product is CASSRRGWADTDTQYF. This rearrangement joins TRBV6-1 to TRBJ2-3; perhaps TRBD2 as D (5 bases). V lost 5 bases and J 2 bases, leaving 17 bases between the germline ends. CDR3 length equals 16 residues. The germline V gene encodes CDR1 MNHNS and CDR2 SASEGT.

This clonotype showed up just once. V gene TRBV11-2 combines with J gene TRBJ2-6; D perhaps matches TRBD2 (5 bases). V was clipped by 2 bases and J by 0 bases, with 11 bases between them. CDR1 and CDR2 (germline): SGHAT, FQNNGV. The CDR3 consists of 17 residues. The chain's CDR3 is CASSLWRPNSGANVLTF. CDR3 DNA sequence: TGTGCCAGCAGCTTATGGAGGCCCAACTCTGGGGCCAACGTCCTGACTTTC.

This clonotype was observed a handful of times. The CDR3 loop reads CASSFSPAKTYEQYF. The CDR3, as DNA: TGTGCCAGCAGCTTTAGCCCAGCAAAGACCTACGAGCAGTACTTC. The gene calls are TRBV7-9 and TRBJ2-7; no clear D gene. V was pared by 3 bases and J by 2 bases, with 14 bases between. CDR1 is SEHNR, CDR2 FQNEAQ, per germline (reference sequence). The CDR3 totals 15 residues.

The chain employs TRBV10-3 and TRBJ2-1; D is undetermined. Trimming cost V 4 bases and J 1 base, with 11 bases left between them. The CDR3 covers 15 residues. Germline V gene sequence: CDR1 ENHRY, CDR2 SYGVKD. CDR3 DNA sequence: TGTGCCATCAGTGTTAGAGGATTGTCCTACAATGAGCAGTTCTTC. Amino acids: CAISVRGLSYNEQFF.

The V gene is TRBV28, the J gene TRBJ2-5; D is unresolved. Per germline, CDR1 MDHEN and CDR2 SYDVKM. This CDR3 comprises 12 residues. The V and J ends lost 6 bases and 5 bases respectively, with 10 bases between them. CDR3 nucleotide sequence: TGTGCCAGCAGCACTCTAGGGGAGACCCAGTACTTC. The encoded protein is CASSTLGETQYF. The complete variable domain, with remaining parts taken from reference TRBV28 and TRBJ2-5, reads DVKVTQSSRYLVKRTGEKVFLECVQDMDHENMFWYRQDPGLGLRLIYFSYDVKMKEKGDIPEGYSVSREKKERFSLILESASTNQTSMYLCASSTLGETQYFGPGTRLLVL.

This clonotype came up a few times. At one end the junction does not follow the germline gene, possibly because of a read error. The gene calls are TRBV20-1 and TRBJ2-1; 7 bases fit TRBD1. The J call is uncertain, as TRBJ2-5 better fits the DNA end. Germline V gene data show CDR1 as DFQATT and CDR2 as SNEGSKA (reference sequence). The CDR3 has 15 amino acids. The CDR3 region is CSSRQGYEEREAQYF. CDR3 coding DNA: TGCAGTTCCAGACAGGGTTACGAGGAAAGAGAGGCCCAGTACTTC.

The table lists this clonotype with a few counts. V gene TRBV6-1 combines with J gene TRBJ1-4; 9 bases map to TRBD1. This CDR3 is built from 14 residues. Germline CDR1 MNHNS, CDR2 SASEGT. V dropped 5 bases and J dropped 6; count of bases not matched to a gene: 4. CDR3 amino acids: CASSLTGGHEKLFF. In nucleotides, the CDR3 is TGTGCCAGCAGTCTCACAGGGGGCCATGAAAAACTGTTTTTT.

This clonotype was picked up a small number of times. The chain uses TRBV5-1 and TRBJ2-3, with 7 bases lining up with TRBD2. CDR1 is SGHRS and CDR2 is YFSETQ in the germline V gene. This CDR3 spans 13 amino acids. V gave up 3 bases and J gave up 9 bases; unmatched junction bases: 7. CDR3 bases: TGCGCCAGCAGCTCGAGACTAGCCAACACGCAGTATTTT. Its translation: CASSSRLANTQYF. Full variable domain (missing parts from reference TRBV5-1 and TRBJ2-3): KAGVTQTPRYLIKTRGQQVTLSCSPISGHRSVSWYQQTPGQGLQFLFEYFSETQRNKGNFPGRFSGRQFSNSRSEMNVSTLELGDSALYLCASSSRLANTQYFGPGTRLTVL.

This clonotype came up a few times. DNA of the CDR3: TGTGCCAGCAGCTACTCGGGGCGCCGATCCTACGAGCAGTACTTC. This translates into CASSYSGRRSYEQYF. The chain links TRBV7-2 to TRBJ2-7; D is tentatively TRBD1 or TRBD2 (5 bases each). Germline CDR1 and CDR2: SGHTA and FQGNSA. Trimming took off 4 bases at V and 1 base at J, with 14 bases between the two ends. The CDR3 totals 15 residues.

This clonotype was found a few times. This chain uses TRBV10-3 with TRBJ2-5; no reliable D call. The CDR3 totals 13 residues. V lost 4 bases and J 0 bases, leaving 6 bases between the germline ends. Germline V CDR1 and CDR2: ENHRY, SYGVKD. CDR3 coding DNA: TGTGCCATCAGTGTCGGGTACCAAGAGACCCAGTACTTC. As protein: CAISVGYQETQYF.

A few counts support this clonotype. The CDR3 loop is CASSQDRASGYNEQFF. The CDR3, as DNA: TGCGCCAGCAGCCAAGACCGGGCTAGCGGCTACAATGAGCAGTTCTTC. V usage is TRBV4-1 and J usage is TRBJ2-1; 7 nucleotides match TRBD2. V shed 0 bases and J 3 bases; nucleotides not matched to a gene: 5. The CDR3 runs to 16 residues. The germline V gene encodes CDR1 MGHRA and CDR2 YSYEKL.

V and J are TRBV7-3 and TRBJ1-1; maybe TRBD1 (6 bases). V was clipped by 5 bases and J by 1 base, with 17 bases between them. The germline gives CDR1 SGHTA, CDR2 FQGTGA. The CDR3 contains 16 residues. CDR3 DNA: TGTGCCAGCAGCCCAAAGAGGGTCAGGGGGAACACTGAAGCTTTCTTT. It codes for CASSPKRVRGNTEAFF.

The chain is built from TRBV13 and TRBJ2-6; D unresolved. The germline V gene encodes CDR1 PRHDT and CDR2 FYEKMQ (reference sequence). V lost 2 bases and J lost 0, with 8 bases in between. This CDR3 has 16 amino acids. In DNA, the CDR3 is TGTGCCAGCAGCTTATTGGATTTCTCTGGGGCCAACGTCCTGACTTTC. Protein: CASSLLDFSGANVLTF. The full variable domain, rest sourced from reference TRBV13 and TRBJ2-6, is AAGVIQSPRHLIKEKRETATLKCYPIPRHDTVYWYQQGPGQDPQFLISFYEKMQSDKGSIPDRFSAQQFSDYHSELNMSSLELGDSALYFCASSLLDFSGANVLTFGAGSRLTVL.

This clonotype appeared a few times. The chain couples TRBV4-1 to TRBJ2-5; D is possibly TRBD2 (5 bases). The end of the DNA aligns better with TRBJ2-7, so the J call may be wrong. This CDR3 is built from 15 residues. CDR1 and CDR2 (germline): MGHRA, YSYEKL. CDR3 amino acids: CASSQENTGTYEQYF. The CDR3 bases are TGCGCCAGCAGCCAAGAAAATACGGGAACCTACGAGCAGTACTTC.